These T cell receptor beta chains were read from a single sample in a study of beta chain features in type 1 diabetes. The repertoire was sequenced with immunoSEQ multiplex PCR; TCRdb's copy has only in-frame clones and lacks some. The sample holds 400,000 to 450,000 clones; about 14% are singletons and the top ten take 0.035% to 0.04%. The material sequenced was naive CD4+ T cells from blood. All receptors come from a man aged 30 to 39 in good health. Each CDR3 is given with its conserved first and last residue. A D gene is named only where the DNA matches it firmly. Rows may omit the clone size; those that give it use once, few, many or a size class.

v_call	cdr3_length	j_call	d_call	clone_size	cdr3_aa	cdr3_nt
TRBV29-1	17	TRBJ2-3	TRBD2	few	CSVRPRVAGVDTDTQYF	TGCAGCGTTCGTCCGAGGGTAGCGGGGGTAGACACAGATACGCAGTATTTT
TRBV7-2	15	TRBJ1-1	NA	NA	CASSPLDSMNTEAFF	TGTGCCAGCAGCCCATTAGACAGTATGAACACTGAAGCTTTCTTT
TRBV6-5	12	TRBJ2-3	NA	NA	CASSRGLDTQYF	TGTGCCAGCAGCCGGGGGTTAGATACGCAGTATTTT
TRBV19	17	TRBJ1-1	TRBD1	NA	CASSKPSWTGLSPEAFF	TGTGCCAGTAGTAAGCCCTCCTGGACAGGGCTATCACCTGAAGCTTTCTTT
TRBV29-1	13	TRBJ2-3	NA	NA	CSVRNLHTDTQYF	TGCAGCGTTCGGAACTTACACACAGATACGCAGTATTTT
TRBV9	13	TRBJ2-1	NA	few	CASSVALSNEQFF	TGTGCCAGCAGCGTTGCCTTATCAAATGAGCAGTTCTTC
TRBV5-1	15	TRBJ2-6	NA	NA	CASDTGYSGANVLTF	TGCGCCAGTGATACAGGGTACTCTGGGGCCAACGTCCTGACTTTC
TRBV30	14	TRBJ2-2	NA	NA	CAWSEGREIGELFF	TGTGCCTGGAGTGAGGGCAGGGAGATCGGGGAGCTGTTTTTT
TRBV28	14	TRBJ2-3	NA	NA	CASSQTGSTDTQYF	TGTGCCAGCAGTCAGACGGGGAGCACAGATACGCAGTATTTT
TRBV19	16	TRBJ2-7	NA	NA	CASSIGPVGSSYEQYF	TGTGCCAGTAGTATAGGTCCTGTCGGGTCGTCCTACGAGCAGTACTTC
TRBV21-1	16	TRBJ2-1	NA	few	CASSKATSGRDHEQFF	TGTGCCAGCAGCAAAGCAACTAGCGGGAGGGACCATGAGCAGTTCTTC
TRBV4-3	14	TRBJ2-3	NA	few	CASRTKWDSDTQYF	TGCGCCAGCAGAACTAAGTGGGACTCAGATACGCAGTATTTT
TRBV9	16	TRBJ2-4	TRBD1	NA	CASSEGQPLAKNIQYF	TGTGCCAGCAGCGAGGGACAGCCCTTAGCCAAAAACATTCAGTACTTC
TRBV10-3	15	TRBJ2-1	NA	NA	CAISESVRFGNEQFF	TGTGCCATCAGTGAGTCGGTCAGGTTCGGGAATGAGCAGTTCTTC
TRBV13	15	TRBJ2-7	TRBD2	few	CASSPQWGGSYEQYF	TGTGCCAGCAGCCCTCAATGGGGGGGATCCTACGAGCAGTACTTC
TRBV4-3	18	TRBJ2-1	NA	few	CASSQGFTGFIRYNEQFF	TGCGCCAGCAGCCAAGGGTTTACGGGATTTATTAGATACAATGAGCAGTTCTTC
TRBV18	12	TRBJ2-5	NA	NA	CASSPWAETQYF	TGTGCCAGCTCACCTTGGGCAGAGACCCAGTACTTC
TRBV30	14	TRBJ2-2	TRBD2	many	CAWRLAANTGELFF	TGTGCCTGGAGACTAGCGGCGAACACCGGGGAGCTGTTTTTT
TRBV18	12	TRBJ2-7	NA	NA	CASSKENYEQYF	TGTGCCAGCTCAAAGGAGAATTACGAGCAGTACTTC
TRBV4-3	15	TRBJ1-5	NA	NA	CASSQDGRRNQPQHF	TGCGCCAGCAGCCAAGATGGACGGCGGAATCAGCCCCAGCATTTT
TRBV14	14	TRBJ2-1	NA	NA	CASSSRDSYNEQFF	TGTGCCAGCAGCTCCCGGGACTCCTACAATGAGCAGTTCTTC
TRBV7-3	13	TRBJ2-1	NA	NA	CASSSRNVDEQFF	TGTGCCAGCAGCTCTAGGAACGTGGATGAGCAGTTCTTC
TRBV5-8	15	TRBJ2-5	TRBD1	few	CASSPGTVGQETQYF	TGTGCCAGCAGCCCCGGGACAGTGGGACAAGAGACCCAGTACTTC
TRBV11-2	14	TRBJ2-1	TRBD1	few	CASSPLTGFNEQFF	TGTGCCAGCAGCCCGCTGACAGGGTTTAATGAGCAGTTCTTC